The 10 T cell receptor beta chains below all came from one sample that was sequenced in a study of glioma-infiltrating T cells after dendritic cell vaccination. This table comes from immunoSEQ multiplex PCR, and its TCRdb copy is limited to in-frame clones, with some not included. The table has under 130,000 clones, almost 90% seen once. As to time point: after dendritic cell vaccination, including at tumor progression/relapse. This specimen consisted of blood, obtained after dendritic cell vaccination. All receptors derive from a human donor with glioblastoma.

V and J are TRBV5-4 and TRBJ2-1; 12 nucleotides match TRBD2. V dropped 4 bases and J dropped 5; count of bases not matched to a gene: 4. This CDR3 comprises 15 residues. Germline loops: CDR1 SGHNT, CDR2 YYREEE (reference sequence). DNA of the CDR3: TGTGCCAGCAGCACACCTAGCGGGGGGGACAATGAGCAGTTCTTC. This codes for CASSTPSGGDNEQFF. Using reference TRBV5-4 and TRBJ2-1 for the parts outside the CDR3, the full variable domain is ETGVTQSPTHLIKTRGQQVTLRCSSQSGHNTVSWYQQALGQGPQFIFQYYREEENGRGNFPPRFSGLQFPNYSSELNVNALELDDSALYLCASSTPSGGDNEQFFGPGTRLTVL.

The chain uses TRBV4-1 and TRBJ2-6, with D perhaps TRBD2 (6 bases). Trimming removed 1 base at V and 4 bases at J, with 14 bases between. Germline CDR1 and CDR2: MGHRA and YSYEKL. The CDR3 has 17 amino acids. The CDR3, as DNA: TGCGCCAGCAGCCAAGGGGGAGGCGTCTGGGGGGCCAACGTCCTGACTTTC. The encoded protein is CASSQGGGVWGANVLTF.

In regard to this clone: Its ends do not fully match the called genes, so a read error is possible. The sample holds other DNA sequences that translate to the same CDR3. CDR3 protein: CASSFRTGNTEAFF. As DNA, the CDR3 is TGCGCCAGCAGCTTTCGAACAGGGAACACCGAAGCTTTCTTT. The V call is TRBV5-1, the J call TRBJ1-1; perhaps TRBD1 as D (6 bases). The CDR3 totals 14 residues. CDR1 is SGHRS, CDR2 YFSETQ, per germline.

This clone was seen once. The chain carries TRBV6-1 and TRBJ2-7, with 10 bases matching TRBD2. Germline CDR1 MNHNS, CDR2 SASEGT. The CDR3 consists of 14 residues. V trimming: 4 bases; J trimming: 3 bases; junction bases outside the gene matches: 3. CDR3 DNA: TGTGCCAGCAGTGTGGAGCGGGGGGGCTACGAGCAGTACTTC. Translated, it gives CASSVERGGYEQYF.

The chain recombines TRBV9 with TRBJ2-5; 7 nucleotides match TRBD2. CDR1 and CDR2 from the germline V gene are SGDLS and YYNGEE. The ends lost 3 bases at V and 5 bases at J; junction bases unmatched: 10. This CDR3 has 15 residues. The CDR3 protein is CASSASWGGGETQYF. The CDR3 bases are TGTGCCAGCAGCGCCTCGTGGGGGGGAGGGGAGACCCAGTACTTC.

The chain uses TRBV27 and TRBJ1-2; D perhaps matches TRBD1 (5 bases). Trimming removed 0 bases at V and 6 bases at J, with 14 bases between. Germline V gene data show CDR1 as MNHEY and CDR2 as SMNVEV (reference sequence). CDR3 length equals 15 residues. The CDR3 protein is CASSLSQGRVNGYTF. The DNA of the CDR3 is TGTGCCAGCAGTTTATCCCAGGGAAGGGTTAATGGCTACACCTTC.

The rearrangement joins TRBV27 to TRBJ2-7, with TRBD2 identical over 14 bases. The trim removed 5 bases at V and 6 bases at J, leaving 3 bases unmatched. The CDR3 is made up of 14 amino acids. Germline-derived CDR1 and CDR2 are MNHEY and SMNVEV (reference sequence). CDR3 protein: CASSVTSGRAEQYF. The CDR3 coding sequence is TGTGCCAGCAGTGTGACTAGCGGGAGGGCCGAGCAGTACTTC.

The chain employs TRBV11-3 and TRBJ2-1; 12 positions agree with TRBD2. Trimming cost V 4 bases and J 10 bases; bases outside gene matches: 8. The CDR3 is 15 residues long. Germline CDR1 is SGHNT and CDR2 is YENEEA. CDR3 coding DNA: TGTGCCAGCAGCTCAACGGGACTAGCGGGCGTGGAGCAGTTCTTC. This gives the protein CASSSTGLAGVEQFF. Full variable domain (remainder filled in from reference TRBV11-3 and TRBJ2-1): EAGVVQSPRYKIIEKKQPVAFWCNPISGHNTLYWYLQNLGQGPELLIRYENEEAVDDSQLPKDRFSAERLKGVDSTLKIQPAELGDSAVYLCASSSTGLAGVEQFFGPGTRLTVL.

V gene TRBV10-3 combines with J gene TRBJ2-2, with a weak D call TRBD1 (8 bases). CDR1 ENHRY and CDR2 SYGVKD come from the germline V gene. There are 19 residues in the CDR3. V lost 4 bases, J lost 1 base, and 22 bases lay in between. The CDR3 loop reads CAISGQGKPGGRNTGELFF. CDR3 coding DNA: TGTGCCATCAGTGGACAGGGGAAACCGGGAGGACGGAACACCGGGGAGCTGTTTTTT.

The chain employs TRBV6-1 and TRBJ2-7; D might be TRBD2 (6 bases). With 7 bases removed from V and 2 bases from J, the gap between germline ends came to 15 bases. Germline CDR1 and CDR2: MNHNS and SASEGT. This CDR3 spans 14 amino acids. For the CDR3, the DNA is TGTGCCAGCATTCTAGGCGGGGCTCCCTACGAGCAGTACTTC. Protein: CASILGGAPYEQYF.